This TCR beta chain was recorded in a study of cytomegalovirus exposure and HLA in healthy donors. Losses at the gene ends were 3 bases for V and 5 bases for J; bases not matched to a gene: 2. The CDR3 covers 12 residues. Germline assignment: CDR1 SGHRS and CDR2 YFSETQ. This clone has a handful of counts. The antigen is unknown. Method: immunoSEQ multiplex PCR; TCRdb's copy keeps in-frame clones and lacks some. The profile shows 300,000 to 350,000 clones, 88% of them singletons. Study-wide points: It was reported that the classifier diagnosed cytomegalovirus status with high specificity and sensitivity in both the original and validation cohorts. According to a later analysis, TCR clusters from the first cohort tended to co-occur in the 90 to 150 validation repertoires.

Sequencing was performed on PBMCs. The sequence was collected from a man under 40 in good health and CMV-seronegative. The chain combines TRBV5-1 with TRBJ2-7; 7 nucleotides align to TRBD1. CDR3 sequence: CASSWGTDEQYF. The CDR3 DNA reads as TGCGCCAGCAGCTGGGGGACAGACGAGCAGTACTTC. Looking up the rest from reference TRBV5-1 and TRBJ2-7 gives the full variable domain: KAGVTQTPRYLIKTRGQQVTLSCSPISGHRSVSWYQQTPGQGLQFLFEYFSETQRNKGNFPGRFSGRQFSNSRSEMNVSTLELGDSALYLCASSWGTDEQYFGPGTRLTVT.